This T cell receptor (beta chain) was identified in a study of blood T cell repertoires in COVID-19. Recruitment covered some 25 US areas and drew participants whose ages spanned about 18 to 95 years. The CDR3 sequence is 15 residues long. Trimming took off 5 bases at V and 6 bases at J, with 16 bases between the two ends. Germline V gives CDR1 SGHVS, CDR2 FNYEAQ. TCRdb's copy holds only in-frame clones and misses some; the assay was immunoSEQ multiplex PCR. The sample includes about 350,000 clones, about nine tenths of them seen just once. The chain uses TRBV7-6 and TRBJ2-2, with a possible D match to TRBD2 (5 bases). Sequencing input: PBMCs or T cells enriched from blood (not recorded which). The receptor was isolated from a woman in her twenties or thirties who had been exposed to COVID-19. CDR3 sequence: CASSQRPPGSGELFF. CDR3 DNA: TGTGCCAGCAGCCAACGGCCCCCGGGGTCCGGGGAGCTGTTTTTT. Variable domain in full (rest from reference TRBV7-6 and TRBJ2-2): GAGVSQSPRYKVTKRGQDVALRCDPISGHVSLYWYRQALGQGPEFLTYFNYEAQQDKSGLPNDRFSAERPEGSISTLTIQRTEQRDSAMYRCASSQRPPGSGELFFGEGSRLTVL.